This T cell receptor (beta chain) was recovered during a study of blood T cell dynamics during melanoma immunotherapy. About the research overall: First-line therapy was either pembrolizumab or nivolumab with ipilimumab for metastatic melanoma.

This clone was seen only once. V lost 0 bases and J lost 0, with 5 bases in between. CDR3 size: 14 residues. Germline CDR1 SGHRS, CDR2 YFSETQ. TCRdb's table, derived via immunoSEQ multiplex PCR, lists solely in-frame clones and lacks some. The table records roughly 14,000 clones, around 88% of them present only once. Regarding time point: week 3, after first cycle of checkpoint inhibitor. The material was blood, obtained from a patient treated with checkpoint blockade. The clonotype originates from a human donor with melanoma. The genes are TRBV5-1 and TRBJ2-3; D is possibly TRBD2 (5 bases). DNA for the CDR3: TGCGCCAGCAGCTTGGGGAGGAGCACAGATACGCAGTATTTT. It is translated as CASSLGRSTDTQYF.